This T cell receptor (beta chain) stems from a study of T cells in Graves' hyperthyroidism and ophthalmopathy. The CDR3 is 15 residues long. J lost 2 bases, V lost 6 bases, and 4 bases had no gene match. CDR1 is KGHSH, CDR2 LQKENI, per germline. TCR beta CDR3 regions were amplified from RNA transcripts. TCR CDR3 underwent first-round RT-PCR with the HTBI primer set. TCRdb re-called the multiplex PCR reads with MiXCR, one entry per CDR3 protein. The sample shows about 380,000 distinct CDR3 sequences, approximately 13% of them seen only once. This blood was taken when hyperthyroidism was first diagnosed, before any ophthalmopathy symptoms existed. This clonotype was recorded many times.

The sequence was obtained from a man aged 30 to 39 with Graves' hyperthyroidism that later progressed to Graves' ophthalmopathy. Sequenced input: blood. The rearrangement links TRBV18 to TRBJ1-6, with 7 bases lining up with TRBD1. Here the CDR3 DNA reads TGTGCCAGCTCGCTACAGGGGACCTATAATTCACCCCTCCACTTT. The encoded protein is CASSLQGTYNSPLHF.